The 20 T cell receptor beta chains reported below all come from one sample, sequenced in a study of T cells in Graves' hyperthyroidism and ophthalmopathy. The CDR3 regions of TCR beta were amplified from RNA transcripts. Using the HTBI primer set, a first-round RT-PCR was run on the TCR CDR3. TCRdb processed the multiplex PCR reads anew with MiXCR; each CDR3 protein has one entry. Of fewer than 400,000 distinct CDR3 sequences listed, around a sixth are singletons. The sample taken for sequencing was blood. The receptors originated from a woman younger than 30 with Graves' hyperthyroidism that later progressed to Graves' ophthalmopathy.

This clonotype has at least ten counts. J is TRBJ2-3 and V is TRBV12-3 or TRBV12-4; 11 nucleotides agree with TRBD2. V was pared by 8 bases and J by 6 bases, with 16 bases of the junction left unmatched. CDR3 length equals 17 residues. The CDR3 sequence is CASVSLLAGGPSDTQYF. CDR3 sequence (DNA): TGTGCCAGCGTTTCCCTGTTAGCGGGAGGGCCAAGTGATACGCAGTATTTT.

This clonotype was observed many times. The gene calls are TRBV11-2 and TRBJ2-7, with D uncertain. The CDR3 spans 16 residues. V lost 0 bases and J 0 bases, leaving 12 bases between the germline ends. Germline loops: CDR1 SGHAT, CDR2 FQNNGV. The CDR3 nucleotides read TGTGCCAGCAGCTTAGATCCCCCAGGAGACTCCTACGAGCAGTACTTC. Residues: CASSLDPPGDSYEQYF.

This clonotype was seen at least ten times. The chain joins TRBV28 to TRBJ2-3; 9 bases agree with TRBD2. Trimming at V came to 5 bases and at J to 1 base, leaving 4 bases not matched to a gene. The CDR3 contains 15 residues. Looked up from germline, CDR1 is MDHEN and CDR2 is SYDVKM. CDR3 in amino acids: CASSRLADGTDTQYF. The CDR3 DNA sequence: TGTGCCAGCAGTCGACTAGCGGATGGCACAGATACGCAGTATTTT.

The V gene is TRBV20-1, the J gene TRBJ2-3; D not resolved. Germline loops: CDR1 DFQATT, CDR2 SNEGSKA (reference sequence). The length of the CDR3 is 11 residues. V was clipped by 3 bases and J by 5 bases, with 6 bases between them. The CDR3 region has the DNA TGCAGTGCTAGCCAGGTAGATACGCAGTATTTT. This sequence encodes CSASQVDTQYF.

This clonotype was observed a few times. The chain has TRBV12-3 or TRBV12-4 and TRBJ1-1; D not certain. Between the trimmed V and J ends, which lost 7 bases and 5 bases, there was a span of 14 bases. The CDR3 covers 13 residues. The CDR3 nucleotides are TGTGCCAGCAATCCTAGGGTAGGGACTGAAGCTTTCTTT. As protein: CASNPRVGTEAFF.

This clonotype was observed at least ten times. The rearrangement joins TRBV3-1 to TRBJ2-7; tentatively, D is TRBD2 (5 bases). Trimming removed 4 bases from V and 5 bases from J, with 12 bases in between. The V gene's germline CDR1 is LGHDT and CDR2 YNNKEL (reference sequence). The length of the CDR3 is 13 residues. CDR3 sequence reads: CASSPLAGHEQYF. CDR3 coding DNA: TGTGCCAGCAGCCCCCTGGCGGGCCACGAGCAGTACTTC.

The chain has TRBV14 and TRBJ2-1, with 7 bases that match TRBD1. The CDR3 is 15 residues long. Trimming at V came to 2 bases and at J to 8 bases, leaving 9 bases not matched to a gene. The V gene's germline CDR1 is SGHDN and CDR2 FVKESK. CDR3 coding DNA: TGTGCCAGCAGCCAAACCGGGACAGCACCGCATGAGCAGTTCTTC. Encoded protein: CASSQTGTAPHEQFF.

This clonotype was counted ten times or more. The V call is TRBV2, the J call TRBJ2-1; the D call may be TRBD1 or TRBD2 (5 bases each). Germline assignment: CDR1 SNHLY and CDR2 FYNNEI. The CDR3 is 16 amino acids. V gave up 2 bases and J gave up 6 bases, with 17 bases separating them. This CDR3 is CASSERRSRGVNEQFF. The DNA of the CDR3 is TGTGCCAGCAGTGAAAGACGGTCTAGGGGAGTCAATGAGCAGTTCTTC.

Ten or more counts support this clonotype. CDR3 DNA: TGTGCCAGCAGCCCCGCTAGCGTCTTTGAATACGAGCAGTACTTC. It encodes CASSPASVFEYEQYF. The V and J genes are TRBV6-2 or TRBV6-3 and TRBJ2-7, with TRBD2 as a possible D gene (6 bases). CDR1 and CDR2 from the germline V gene are MNHEY and SVGEGT. The CDR3 consists of 15 residues. Trimming shortened V by 6 bases and J by 4 bases, and 19 bases separated the two germline ends.

This clonotype has at least ten counts. The rearrangement links TRBV20-1 to TRBJ2-3; TRBD1 or TRBD2 may be the D gene (5 bases each). V was shortened by 3 bases and J by 2 bases, with 12 bases between the two germline ends. Germline values: CDR1 DFQATT, CDR2 SNEGSKA (reference sequence). CDR3 size: 14 residues. The CDR3 loop is CSASPMGVTDTQYF. The CDR3 nucleotides are TGCAGTGCTAGCCCTATGGGGGTCACAGATACGCAGTATTTT.

A few counts support this clonotype. The chain is built from TRBV27 and TRBJ2-1; a weak D match, TRBD2 (5 bases). Trimming stripped 6 bases from V and 4 bases from J, with 19 bases between. The CDR3 is 16 amino acids. CDR1 is MNHEY, CDR2 SMNVEV, per germline (reference sequence). The CDR3 is CASSSRSGILYNEQFF. The CDR3 DNA reads as TGTGCCAGCAGCTCCCGGTCCGGGATATTATACAATGAGCAGTTCTTC.

This clonotype has a count of ten or more. The chain has TRBV7-8 and TRBJ2-3; 7 bases are a match to TRBD2. Trimming removed 1 base from V and 6 bases from J; junction bases left unmatched: 7. CDR1 SGHVS and CDR2 FQNEAQ come from the germline V gene. The CDR3 covers 15 residues. CDR3 region: CASSLDRGGLDTQYF. In DNA form, the CDR3 reads TGTGCCAGCAGCTTAGATCGGGGAGGGCTGGATACGCAGTATTTT.

This clonotype was counted between two and nine times. This CDR3 is CASSLYNFGGTGYTF. The CDR3 DNA follows: TGTGCCAGCAGTTTATATAACTTTGGGGGGACTGGCTACACCTTC. J is TRBJ1-2 and V is TRBV28; D is possibly TRBD1 (5 bases). Germline V lookup: CDR1 MDHEN, CDR2 SYDVKM. With 1 base removed from V and 7 bases from J, the gap between germline ends came to 16 bases. The CDR3 loop spans 15 amino acids.

This clonotype was seen more than once but under ten times. The chain couples TRBV4-1 to TRBJ1-5; D not resolved. The CDR3 has 15 amino acids. The ends were cut back, 1 base at V and 7 bases at J, with 14 bases in the middle. Looked up from germline, CDR1 is MGHRA and CDR2 is YSYEKL. The CDR3 nucleotides are TGCGCCAGCAGCCAAGGGGATGGATTCAGGCAGCCCCAGCATTTT. The encoded protein is CASSQGDGFRQPQHF.

This rearrangement joins TRBV20-1 to TRBJ2-7, with 8 nucleotides matching TRBD1. The CDR3 is 13 residues long. CDR1 is DFQATT, CDR2 SNEGSKA, per germline (reference sequence). V gave up 2 bases and J gave up 4 bases; unmatched junction bases: 4. The CDR3 protein is CSARSDRVYEQYF. CDR3 DNA: TGCAGTGCTAGATCGGACAGGGTGTACGAGCAGTACTTC.

This clonotype was seen a few times. The chain recombines TRBV6-6 with TRBJ2-2; D may be TRBD1 (5 bases). Germline values: CDR1 MNHNY, CDR2 SVGAGI (reference sequence). The CDR3 spans 15 residues. Trimming removed 0 bases from V and 1 base from J, with 6 bases in between. The DNA of the CDR3 is TGTGCCAGCAGTTACTCGGACAAGAACACCGGGGAGCTGTTTTTT. Protein product: CASSYSDKNTGELFF.

In this sample, this clonotype turned up a few times. The V gene is TRBV25-1, the J gene TRBJ2-5; 12 positions agree with TRBD2. Germline CDR1 MGHDK, CDR2 SYGVNS. This CDR3 is built from 19 residues. J gave up 3 bases and V 2 bases, and 13 bases lay outside the gene matches. CDR3 loop: CASSEGVRPGLAGKETQYF. The CDR3 DNA follows: TGTGCCAGCAGTGAAGGGGTCAGACCGGGACTAGCGGGTAAAGAGACCCAGTACTTC.

The table lists this clonotype with many counts. This chain's CDR3 is CASSSHRGQGEQYF. As DNA, the CDR3 is TGTGCCAGCAGCTCCCACAGGGGGCAAGGCGAGCAGTACTTC. V usage is TRBV11-2 and J usage is TRBJ2-7; TRBD1 matches at 9 bases. The CDR3 runs to 14 residues. Germline V gene data show CDR1 as SGHAT and CDR2 as FQNNGV. V was pared by 4 bases and J by 6 bases, with 7 bases of the junction left unmatched.

J is TRBJ2-5 and V is TRBV7-9; 8 bases are shared with TRBD2. The CDR3 contains 18 residues. The germline V gene encodes CDR1 SEHNR and CDR2 FQNEAQ (reference sequence). The J segment lost 7 bases and the V segment lost 0 bases, leaving 16 bases of the junction unmatched. CDR3 in amino acids: CASSLARPGTRMVPTQYF. CDR3 bases: TGTGCCAGCAGCTTAGCTCGTCCCGGGACTAGGATGGTGCCGACCCAGTACTTC.

This chain connects TRBV10-3 to TRBJ1-2; possibly TRBD1 for D (5 bases). Trimming removed 0 bases from V and 13 bases from J, with 12 bases in between. This CDR3 has 12 residues. Germline lookup yields CDR1 ENHRY and CDR2 SYGVKD. The CDR3 DNA reads TGTGCCATCAGTGAGTCCGGCAGGGAGGGCACCTTC. Its protein is CAISESGREGTF.